The 12 T cell receptor beta chains listed next were all sequenced from one sample in a study of lymphopenia after photon versus proton radiotherapy. Some clones are missing from TCRdb's copy, which holds only in-frame ones; the method was immunoSEQ multiplex PCR. The table has 50,000 or so clones, approximately 92% seen once. Source: peripheral blood, taken from a patient treated with photon-based radiotherapy. The receptors originated from a woman aged 35 to 49 with cholangiocarcinoma.

The rearrangement joins TRBV5-1 to TRBJ2-5; the D gene is possibly TRBD2 (5 bases). There are 14 residues in the CDR3. V lost 0 bases to trimming and J lost 5 bases, with 11 bases between them. Germline lookup yields CDR1 SGHRS and CDR2 YFSETQ. The CDR3 nucleotides read TGCGCCAGCAGCTTGGGGGCGGGTGCGGAGACCCAGTACTTC. This sequence encodes CASSLGAGAETQYF.

This clone was picked up one time. This chain uses TRBV19 with TRBJ2-5, with TRBD1 identical over 7 bases. V lost 2 bases, J lost 4 bases, and 10 bases stayed unmatched. The CDR3 length is 16 residues. Per the germline V gene, CDR1 is LNHDA and CDR2 is SQIVND (reference sequence). CDR3 residues: CASSIRQGVRGETQYF. Written as DNA, the CDR3 is TGTGCCAGTAGTATAAGGCAGGGGGTAAGAGGAGAGACCCAGTACTTC.

Comment on this clone: Germline and junction disagree at one end, which may indicate a read error. The J gene is TRBJ2-1, the V gene TRBV6-6; D might be TRBD1 (6 bases). The CDR3 covers 14 residues. Per germline, CDR1 MNHNY and CDR2 SVGAGI (reference sequence). CDR3 loop: CASSNSDSYNEQFF. The CDR3 DNA reads TGTGCCAGCAGTAACTCGGACAGTTACAATGAGCAGTTCTTC.

The chain recombines TRBV6-6 with TRBJ1-1; D is unclear. Germline CDR1 reads MNHNY; CDR2 reads SVGAGI (reference sequence). Deletions cut 0 bases from V and 0 bases from J, with 8 bases between. This CDR3 contains 15 residues. The DNA for the CDR3 is TGTGCCAGCAGTTACTCCTACAGTATGAACACTGAAGCTTTCTTT. Translating it yields CASSYSYSMNTEAFF.

This clone qualifies as large (0.1 to 1%). CDR3 residues: CASSLDPASSYNEQFF. The CDR3 region has the DNA TGTGCCAGCAGCTTGGATCCTGCTAGCTCCTACAATGAGCAGTTCTTC. The rearrangement links TRBV5-5 to TRBJ2-1; unclear D gene. The germline V gene encodes CDR1 SGHKS and CDR2 YYEKEE (reference sequence). This CDR3 spans 16 amino acids. The ends were cut back, 0 bases at V and 0 bases at J, with 10 bases in the middle.

This chain joins TRBV5-6 and TRBJ1-2; no firm D call. Trimming took off 0 bases at V and 1 base at J, with 1 base between the two ends. CDR1 and CDR2 (germline): SGHDT, YYEEEE. The CDR3 is made up of 12 amino acids. The CDR3 DNA follows: TGTGCCAGCAGCTTGGATAACTATGGCTACACCTTC. The encoded protein is CASSLDNYGYTF.

This CDR3 is CASSSRGYTEAFF. The CDR3 nucleotides read TGCGCCAGCAGTTCCCGGGGATACACTGAAGCTTTCTTT. The chain joins TRBV10-1 to TRBJ1-1; unclear D gene. CDR1 is WNHNN, CDR2 SYGVQD, per germline (reference sequence). The CDR3 has 13 residues. Trimming left V 5 bases short and J 3 bases short, with 10 bases between.

This chain links TRBV27 with TRBJ2-4; 9 bases line up with TRBD1. The V segment lost 5 bases and the J segment 7 bases; nucleotides outside the gene matches: 9. CDR1 is MNHEY, CDR2 SMNVEV, per germline (reference sequence). This CDR3 contains 15 residues. The CDR3, as DNA: TGTGCCAGCAGTCCCCACCGGGACAGGGTCAACATTCAGTACTTC. Protein: CASSPHRDRVNIQYF.

The chain is built from TRBV6-4 and TRBJ2-3; D ambiguous. Trimming took 6 bases from V and 0 from J, leaving 10 bases between them. The CDR3 is 14 amino acids. The germline gives CDR1 MRHNA, CDR2 SNTAGT. The CDR3 spells CASSTTLSTDTQYF. In DNA form, the CDR3 reads TGTGCCAGCAGCACCACCCTTAGCACAGATACGCAGTATTTT.

The gene calls are TRBV7-3 and TRBJ2-7, with 7 bases aligning to TRBD2. CDR1 is SGHTA and CDR2 is FQGTGA in the germline V gene. The CDR3 totals 13 residues. V shed 0 bases and J 4 bases; nucleotides not matched to a gene: 0. The CDR3 DNA sequence: TGTGCCAGCAGCTTAACTAGCGGGTACGAGCAGTACTTC. Protein: CASSLTSGYEQYF. Full variable domain (rest looked up from reference TRBV7-3 and TRBJ2-7): GAGVSQTPSNKVTEKGKYVELRCDPISGHTALYWYRQSLGQGPEFLIYFQGTGAADDSGLPNDRFFAVRPEGSVSTLKIQRTERGDSAVYLCASSLTSGYEQYFGPGTRLTVT.

The chain joins TRBV28 to TRBJ2-5, with D perhaps given as TRBD1 or TRBD2 (5 bases each). The CDR3 consists of 15 residues. Germline V CDR1 and CDR2: MDHEN, SYDVKM. V was cut by 2 bases and J by 5 bases, with 15 bases left in between. The CDR3 loop reads CASSLTGTQRETQYF. The DNA for the CDR3 is TGTGCCAGCAGTTTAACCGGGACCCAAAGGGAGACCCAGTACTTC.

CDR3 in amino acids: CASTSGRRADTEAFF. CDR3 DNA: TGTGCCAGCACCTCCGGTAGGAGGGCGGACACTGAAGCTTTCTTT. This chain joins TRBV5-4 and TRBJ1-1, with D hard to call. CDR3 length: 15 amino acids. V gave up 6 bases and J gave up 3 bases, with 18 bases separating them. Germline CDR1 is SGHNT and CDR2 is YYREEE (reference sequence).